Shown below are 14 T cell receptor beta chains from a single sample sequenced in a study of a mutant IDH1 vaccine in newly diagnosed glioma. Profiled with immunoSEQ multiplex PCR; TCRdb holds only in-frame clones, not every one. Of about 54,000 clones in the sample, more than 80% were seen once. Time point specified: baseline, week 1 (first vaccination visit). As for treatment: pre-vaccination baseline after standard-of-care therapy. The input for sequencing was PBMCs, taken from a glioma patient treated with radiotherapy, temozolomide or both. Receptor source: a man in his late teens or twenties with glioma.

The chain is built from TRBV6-5 and TRBJ2-3; the D gene is possibly TRBD2 (6 bases). CDR1 and CDR2 (germline): MNHEY, SVGAGI. V lost 0 bases, J lost 5 bases, and 12 bases lay in between. This CDR3 is built from 15 residues. The CDR3 loop reads CASSYSTSSEDTQYF. CDR3 nucleotides: TGTGCCAGCAGTTACTCGACTAGTTCAGAAGATACGCAGTATTTT.

The CDR3 DNA is TGTGCCAGCAGCCAATCCGGGGCAAGAGGGACTGAAGCTTTCTTT. Its translation: CASSQSGARGTEAFF. The chain employs TRBV16 and TRBJ1-1; TRBD1 is a possible D gene (5 bases). Per the germline V gene, CDR1 is KGHSY and CDR2 is FQNENV. Trimming shortened V by 0 bases and J by 5 bases, and 13 bases separated the two germline ends. The CDR3 has 15 amino acids.

The gene calls are TRBV9 and TRBJ2-7, with D tentatively TRBD2 (5 bases). V lost 0 bases and J lost 6, with 10 bases in between. The CDR3 loop spans 13 amino acids. The germline V gene has CDR1 SGDLS and CDR2 YYNGEE. CDR3 DNA sequence: TGTGCCAGCAGCGTAGTGGAGGCTGGCGAGCAGTACTTC. As protein: CASSVVEAGEQYF.

The chain recombines TRBV19 with TRBJ1-5, with D perhaps TRBD1 (6 bases). Trimming took 3 bases from V and 9 from J, leaving 18 bases between them. The CDR3 spans 15 residues. Germline CDR1 reads LNHDA; CDR2 reads SQIVND (reference sequence). CDR3 DNA: TGTGCCAGTAGTATCGGGAGCAGGGGACGGGGGCCCCAGCATTTT. It encodes CASSIGSRGRGPQHF. Variable domain in full (rest from reference TRBV19 and TRBJ1-5): DGGITQSPKYLFRKEGQNVTLSCEQNLNHDAMYWYRQDPGQGLRLIYYSQIVNDFQKGDIAEGYSVSREKKESFPLTVTSAQKNPTAFYLCASSIGSRGRGPQHFGDGTRLSIL.

The chain links TRBV18 to TRBJ1-4, with TRBD1 identical over 8 bases. Germline CDR1 reads KGHSH; CDR2 reads LQKENI. J lost 4 bases, V lost 8 bases, and 3 bases had no gene match. CDR3 length equals 13 residues. The CDR3 DNA is TGTGCCAGCAAACAGGGGGATAATGAAAAACTGTTTTTT. Its protein is CASKQGDNEKLFF.

V gene TRBV9 combines with J gene TRBJ1-1; D possibly corresponds to TRBD1 (6 bases). V was trimmed by 0 bases and J by 1 base, leaving 10 bases between them. CDR1 is SGDLS, CDR2 YYNGEE, per germline. This CDR3 is built from 15 residues. CDR3 nucleotides: TGTGCCAGCAGCGTAGATACAGGGACGAACACTGAAGCTTTCTTT. Protein product: CASSVDTGTNTEAFF.

V usage is TRBV5-1 and J usage is TRBJ2-1, with D unresolved. This CDR3 spans 15 amino acids. CDR1 is SGHRS and CDR2 is YFSETQ in the germline V gene. V was trimmed by 0 bases and J by 1 base, leaving 8 bases between them. As DNA, the CDR3 is TGCGCCAGCAGCTTGGGCAGCGCGTCCTACAATGAGCAGTTCTTC. This translates into CASSLGSASYNEQFF. Supplemented by reference TRBV5-1 and TRBJ2-1, the full variable domain reads KAGVTQTPRYLIKTRGQQVTLSCSPISGHRSVSWYQQTPGQGLQFLFEYFSETQRNKGNFPGRFSGRQFSNSRSEMNVSTLELGDSALYLCASSLGSASYNEQFFGPGTRLTVL.

The chain is built from TRBV30 and TRBJ1-4; 7 bases agree with TRBD1. V trimming: 2 bases; J trimming: 7 bases; junction bases outside the gene matches: 10. The CDR3 contains 15 residues. Germline V lookup: CDR1 GTSNPN, CDR2 SVGIG (reference sequence). The CDR3 loop reads CAWSLRQGLGEKLFF. The CDR3 region has the DNA TGTGCCTGGAGTCTGCGACAGGGCTTGGGTGAAAAACTGTTTTTT.

The gene calls are TRBV29-1 and TRBJ1-1; D is possibly TRBD1 (5 bases). CDR1 is SQVTM and CDR2 is ANQGSEA in the germline V gene. This CDR3 has 17 residues. Trimming took off 5 bases at V and 0 bases at J, with 22 bases between the two ends. CDR3 in amino acids: CSVKPGHSSPLNTEAFF. The CDR3 DNA reads TGCAGCGTTAAACCTGGACATTCCAGCCCCCTGAACACTGAAGCTTTCTTT.

J is TRBJ1-4 and V is TRBV19; TRBD1 matches 10 bases. This CDR3 has 16 amino acids. V was clipped by 0 bases and J by 5 bases; unmatched bases: 3. The V gene's germline CDR1 is LNHDA and CDR2 SQIVND (reference sequence). The CDR3 nucleotides are TGTGCCAGTAGTATAGATTGGGACAGGGGAAATGAAAAACTGTTTTTT. Its protein product is CASSIDWDRGNEKLFF.

The rearrangement uses TRBV6-5 and TRBJ2-1, with 10 bases fitting TRBD2. There are 16 residues in the CDR3. The germline V gene has CDR1 MNHEY and CDR2 SVGAGI. Trimming cost V 0 bases and J 7 bases; bases outside gene matches: 6. The CDR3 protein is CASSYSPGLAANEQFF. The DNA of the CDR3 is TGTGCCAGCAGTTACTCGCCTGGACTAGCGGCAAATGAGCAGTTCTTC.

This clone was picked up one time. This CDR3 is CATSRDPRGRGYEQYF. The CDR3 DNA is TGTGCCACCAGCAGAGATCCGCGTGGGAGGGGGTACGAGCAGTACTTC. The V call is TRBV15, the J call TRBJ2-7, with D possibly matching TRBD2 (7 bases). This CDR3 is 16 amino acids long. Deletions cut 0 bases from V and 4 bases from J, with 16 bases between. Looked up from germline, CDR1 is LNHNV and CDR2 is YYDKDF (reference sequence).

The chain uses TRBV29-1 and TRBJ1-3; tentatively, D is TRBD1 (5 bases). Germline V lookup: CDR1 SQVTM, CDR2 ANQGSEA. The CDR3 loop spans 14 amino acids. V was pared by 4 bases and J by 0 bases, with 10 bases between. This CDR3 is CSVVRTSSGNTIYF. CDR3 coding DNA: TGCAGCGTTGTACGGACATCCTCTGGAAACACCATATATTTT.

The gene calls are TRBV6-5 and TRBJ2-3; 8 nucleotides match TRBD2. V lost 5 bases, J lost 1 base, and 5 bases stayed unmatched. CDR3 length equals 15 residues. Germline assignment: CDR1 MNHEY and CDR2 SVGAGI. CDR3 sequence: CASSPSGSRTDTQYF. The CDR3 coding sequence is TGTGCCAGCAGTCCTAGCGGGTCACGCACAGATACGCAGTATTTT.